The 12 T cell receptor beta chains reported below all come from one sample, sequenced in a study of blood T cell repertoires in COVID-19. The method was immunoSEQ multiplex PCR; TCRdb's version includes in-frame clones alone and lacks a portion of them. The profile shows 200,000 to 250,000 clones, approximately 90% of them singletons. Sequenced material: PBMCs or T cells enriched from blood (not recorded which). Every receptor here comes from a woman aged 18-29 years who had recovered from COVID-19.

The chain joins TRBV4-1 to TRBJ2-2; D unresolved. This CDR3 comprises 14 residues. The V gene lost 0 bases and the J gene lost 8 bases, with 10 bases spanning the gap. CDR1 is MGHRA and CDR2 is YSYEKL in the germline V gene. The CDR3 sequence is CASSQDPWAGELFF. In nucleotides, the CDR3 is TGCGCCAGCAGCCAAGACCCCTGGGCTGGGGAGCTGTTTTTT.

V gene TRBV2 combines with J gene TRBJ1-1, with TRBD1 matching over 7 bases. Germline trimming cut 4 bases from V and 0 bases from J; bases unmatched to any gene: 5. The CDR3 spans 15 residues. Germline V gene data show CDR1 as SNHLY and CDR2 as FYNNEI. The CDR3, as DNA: TGTGCCAGCAGTGTAGAGACAGGGATGAACACTGAAGCTTTCTTT. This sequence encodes CASSVETGMNTEAFF. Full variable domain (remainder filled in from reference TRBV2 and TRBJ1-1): EPEVTQTPSHQVTQMGQEVILRCVPISNHLYFYWYRQILGQKVEFLVSFYNNEISEKSEIFDDQFSVERPDGSNFTLKIRSTKLEDSAMYFCASSVETGMNTEAFFGQGTRLTVV.

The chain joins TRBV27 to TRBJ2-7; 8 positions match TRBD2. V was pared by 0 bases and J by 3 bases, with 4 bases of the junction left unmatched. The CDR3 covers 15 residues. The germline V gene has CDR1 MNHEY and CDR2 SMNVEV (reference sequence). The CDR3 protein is CASSLSNREGYEQYF. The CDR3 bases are TGTGCCAGCAGTTTATCGAATCGGGAGGGCTACGAGCAGTACTTC.

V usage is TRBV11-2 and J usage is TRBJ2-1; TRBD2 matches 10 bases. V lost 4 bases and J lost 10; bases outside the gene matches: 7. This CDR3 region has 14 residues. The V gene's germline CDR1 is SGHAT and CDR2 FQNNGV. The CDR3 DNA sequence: TGTGCCAGCAGCTCCCAAGCGGGAGGGGGGGAGCAGTTCTTC. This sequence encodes CASSSQAGGGEQFF.

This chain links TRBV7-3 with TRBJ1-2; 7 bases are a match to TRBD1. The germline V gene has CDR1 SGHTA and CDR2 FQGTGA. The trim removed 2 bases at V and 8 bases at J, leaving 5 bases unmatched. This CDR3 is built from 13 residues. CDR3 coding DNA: TGTGCCAGCAGCTTAGGACAGGCGGGGGGCTACACCTTC. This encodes CASSLGQAGGYTF.

This CDR3 reads CASSQGGQGIYEQYF. CDR3 nucleotides: TGCGCCAGCAGCCAAGGGGGACAGGGGATATACGAGCAGTACTTC. The chain employs TRBV4-1 and TRBJ2-7, with 10 bases that match TRBD1. CDR1 and CDR2 from the germline V gene are MGHRA and YSYEKL. The CDR3 spans 15 residues. J lost 4 bases, V lost 1 base, and 4 bases had no gene match.

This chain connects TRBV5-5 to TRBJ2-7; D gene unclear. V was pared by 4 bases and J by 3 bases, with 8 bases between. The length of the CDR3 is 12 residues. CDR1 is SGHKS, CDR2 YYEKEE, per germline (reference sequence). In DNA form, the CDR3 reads TGTGCCAGCAGCGGGCCCCTCTACGAGCAGTACTTC. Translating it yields CASSGPLYEQYF.

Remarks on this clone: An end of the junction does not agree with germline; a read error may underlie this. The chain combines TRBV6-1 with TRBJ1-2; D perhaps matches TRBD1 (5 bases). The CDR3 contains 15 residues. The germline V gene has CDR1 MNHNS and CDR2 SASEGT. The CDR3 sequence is CASSEAVGTKYGYTF. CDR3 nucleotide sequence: TGTGCCAGCAGTGAAGCGGTGGGGACTAAGTATGGCTACACCTTC.

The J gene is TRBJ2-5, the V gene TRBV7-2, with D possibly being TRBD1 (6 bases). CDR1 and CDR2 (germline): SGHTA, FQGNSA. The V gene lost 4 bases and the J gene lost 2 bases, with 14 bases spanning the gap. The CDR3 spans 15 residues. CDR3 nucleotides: TGTGCCAGCAGCTCCGACAGGTTGGGGCAAGAGACCCAGTACTTC. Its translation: CASSSDRLGQETQYF. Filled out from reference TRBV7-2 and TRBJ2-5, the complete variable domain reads GAGVSQSPSNKVTEKGKDVELRCDPISGHTALYWYRQSLGQGLEFLIYFQGNSAPDKSGLPSDRFSAERTGGSVSTLTIQRTQQEDSAVYLCASSSDRLGQETQYFGPGTRLLVL.

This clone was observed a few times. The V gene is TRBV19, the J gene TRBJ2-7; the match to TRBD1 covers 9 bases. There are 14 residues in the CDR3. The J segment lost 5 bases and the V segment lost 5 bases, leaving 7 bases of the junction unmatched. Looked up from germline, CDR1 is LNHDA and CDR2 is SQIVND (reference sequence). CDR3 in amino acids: CASSYRDRENEQYF. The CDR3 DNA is TGTGCCAGTAGTTACCGGGACAGGGAGAACGAGCAGTACTTC.

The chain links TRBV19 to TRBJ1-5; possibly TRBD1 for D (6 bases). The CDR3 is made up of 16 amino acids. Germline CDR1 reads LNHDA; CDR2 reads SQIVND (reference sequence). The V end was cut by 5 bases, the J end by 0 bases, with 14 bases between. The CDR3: CASSHRQDYSNQPQHF. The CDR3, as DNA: TGTGCCAGTAGTCACAGACAGGATTATAGCAATCAGCCCCAGCATTTT.

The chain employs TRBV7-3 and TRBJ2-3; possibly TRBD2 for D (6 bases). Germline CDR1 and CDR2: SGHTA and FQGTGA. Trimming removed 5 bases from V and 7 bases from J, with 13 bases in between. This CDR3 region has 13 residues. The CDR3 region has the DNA TGTGCCAGCAGCATTGAGGGACTTCATACGCAGTATTTT. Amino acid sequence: CASSIEGLHTQYF.